A selection of T cell receptor beta chains follows, all from one sample in a study of CD8+CD57+ T cells in acquired aplastic anemia. TCRdb ran MiXCR on the reads and lists one entry per CDR3 protein. Of approximately 200,000 distinct CDR3 sequences detected, over 60% appear once; the ten largest clones hold 25% to 30%. Sequencing input: sorted CD4+, CD8+, or CD8+CD57+ T cells (not recorded which) from PBMCs. The receptors originated from a human donor in good health. CDR3s include the opening cysteine and the closing phenylalanine or tryptophan. A D gene is named only where the DNA matches it firmly. Only part of the rows carry a size: once, few, many, or a class if the clone is expanded.

D gene: TRBD1; CDR3 length: 15; V gene: TRBV20-1; clone size: NA; J gene: TRBJ2-5; CDR3 protein: CSARATGGFVETQYF; CDR3 DNA: TGCAGTGCTAGAGCGACAGGGGGCTTTGTGGAGACCCAGTACTTC
D gene: NA; CDR3 length: 13; V gene: TRBV2; clone size: NA; J gene: TRBJ2-5; CDR3 protein: CASSVGHQETQYF; CDR3 DNA: TGTGCCAGCAGTGTTGGGCACCAAGAGACCCAGTACTTC
D gene: NA; CDR3 length: 15; V gene: TRBV7-9; clone size: NA; J gene: TRBJ2-4; CDR3 protein: CASSLAGVPGNIQYF; CDR3 DNA: TGTGCCAGCAGCTTAGCGGGGGTCCCCGGAAACATTCAGTACTTC
D gene: TRBD1; CDR3 length: 18; V gene: TRBV7-6; clone size: many; J gene: TRBJ2-2; CDR3 protein: CASSSGTGALWNTGELFF; CDR3 DNA: TGTGCCAGCAGCTCCGGGACAGGGGCCCTTTGGAACACCGGGGAGCTGTTTTTT
D gene: NA; CDR3 length: 13; V gene: TRBV12-3/TRBV12-4; clone size: many; J gene: TRBJ2-1; CDR3 protein: CASSWLGGNEQFF; CDR3 DNA: TGTGCCAGCAGTTGGTTAGGGGGCAATGAGCAGTTCTTC
D gene: TRBD2; CDR3 length: 13; V gene: TRBV14; clone size: NA; J gene: TRBJ2-7; CDR3 protein: CASSQLAGGEQYF; CDR3 DNA: TGTGCCAGCAGCCAACTAGCGGGAGGCGAGCAGTACTTC
D gene: TRBD2; CDR3 length: 14; V gene: TRBV6-1; clone size: NA; J gene: TRBJ2-3; CDR3 protein: CASTSTSATDTQYF; CDR3 DNA: TGTGCCAGCACGTCGACTAGCGCCACAGATACGCAGTATTTT
D gene: NA; CDR3 length: 11; V gene: TRBV19; clone size: once; J gene: TRBJ1-2; CDR3 protein: CASTFNYGYTF; CDR3 DNA: TGTGCCAGTACCTTTAACTATGGCTACACCTTC
D gene: NA; CDR3 length: 14; V gene: TRBV4-1; clone size: NA; J gene: TRBJ1-4; CDR3 protein: CASSQAGISEKLFF; CDR3 DNA: TGCGCCAGCAGCCAAGCGGGCATTAGTGAAAAACTGTTTTTT
D gene: NA; CDR3 length: 15; V gene: TRBV20-1; clone size: NA; J gene: TRBJ2-7; CDR3 protein: CSARVMSDFPYEQYF; CDR3 DNA: TGCAGTGCTAGGGTTATGAGCGATTTCCCCTACGAGCAGTACTTC
D gene: NA; CDR3 length: 14; V gene: TRBV2; clone size: NA; J gene: TRBJ1-1; CDR3 protein: CASATVPWGGEAFF; CDR3 DNA: TGTGCCAGCGCTACAGTACCTTGGGGGGGTGAAGCTTTCTTT
D gene: TRBD1; CDR3 length: 14; V gene: TRBV27; clone size: many; J gene: TRBJ1-6; CDR3 protein: CASSWDRGDSPLHF; CDR3 DNA: TGTGCCAGCAGTTGGGACAGGGGTGATTCACCCCTCCACTTT
D gene: TRBD2; CDR3 length: 17; V gene: TRBV7-3; clone size: NA; J gene: TRBJ2-2; CDR3 protein: CASSLYGLAGSSGELFF; CDR3 DNA: TGTGCCAGCAGCTTATATGGTCTAGCGGGATCCTCCGGGGAGCTGTTTTTT
D gene: NA; CDR3 length: 14; V gene: TRBV15; clone size: few; J gene: TRBJ1-5; CDR3 protein: CATSEGNSNQPQHF; CDR3 DNA: TGTGCCACCAGCGAGGGTAATAGCAATCAGCCCCAGCATTTT
D gene: TRBD1; CDR3 length: 20; V gene: TRBV7-7; clone size: many; J gene: TRBJ2-5; CDR3 protein: CASSLAPGQGALSFSETQYF; CDR3 DNA: TGTGCTAGCAGCTTAGCCCCTGGACAGGGGGCGCTTAGCTTTTCGGAGACCCAGTACTTC
D gene: NA; CDR3 length: 13; V gene: TRBV10-1; clone size: many; J gene: TRBJ1-3; CDR3 protein: CASSEFSGNTIYF; CDR3 DNA: TGCGCCAGCAGTGAGTTCTCTGGAAACACCATATATTTT
D gene: NA; CDR3 length: 11; V gene: TRBV7-9; clone size: NA; J gene: TRBJ2-3; CDR3 protein: CASSLQDTQYF; CDR3 DNA: TGTGCCAGCAGCCTGCAAGATACGCAGTATTTT
D gene: TRBD2; CDR3 length: 17; V gene: TRBV10-3; clone size: NA; J gene: TRBJ2-2; CDR3 protein: CAIKETGTSGRTGELFF; CDR3 DNA: TGTGCCATAAAAGAGACCGGGACTAGCGGGAGGACCGGGGAGCTGTTTTTT
D gene: NA; CDR3 length: 15; V gene: TRBV6-1; clone size: once; J gene: TRBJ1-5; CDR3 protein: CASLVGVYSNQPQHF; CDR3 DNA: TGTGCCAGCTTGGTAGGGGTCTATAGCAATCAGCCCCAGCATTTT
D gene: TRBD2; CDR3 length: 16; V gene: TRBV27; clone size: NA; J gene: TRBJ2-5; CDR3 protein: CASSSSAGRTKETQYF; CDR3 DNA: TGTGCCAGCAGTTCGTCTGCCGGGAGGACCAAAGAGACCCAGTACTTC
D gene: TRBD1; CDR3 length: 16; V gene: TRBV27; clone size: few; J gene: TRBJ2-7; CDR3 protein: CASSLSRTGASYEQYF; CDR3 DNA: TGTGCCAGCAGTTTATCGCGTACAGGGGCCTCCTACGAGCAGTACTTC
D gene: TRBD2; CDR3 length: 16; V gene: TRBV10-2; clone size: many; J gene: TRBJ2-7; CDR3 protein: CASSEASGLTSYEQYF; CDR3 DNA: TGCGCCAGCAGTGAGGCTAGCGGGCTCACCTCCTACGAGCAGTACTTC
D gene: NA; CDR3 length: 15; V gene: TRBV7-3; clone size: NA; J gene: TRBJ1-2; CDR3 protein: CASSLVGGNHYGYTF; CDR3 DNA: TGTGCCAGCAGCCTAGTTGGGGGCAATCACTATGGCTACACCTTC
D gene: NA; CDR3 length: 16; V gene: TRBV7-6; clone size: NA; J gene: TRBJ2-7; CDR3 protein: CASSLDEVGSSYEQYF; CDR3 DNA: TGTGCCAGCAGCTTAGATGAGGTCGGGAGCTCCTACGAGCAGTACTTC
D gene: TRBD1; CDR3 length: 18; V gene: TRBV19; clone size: NA; J gene: TRBJ1-1; CDR3 protein: CASSIVSLTGRGNTGAFF; CDR3 DNA: TGTGCCAGTAGTATAGTTTCCTTGACAGGGAGAGGGAACACTGGAGCTTTCTTT
D gene: NA; CDR3 length: 16; V gene: TRBV4-3; clone size: NA; J gene: TRBJ1-5; CDR3 protein: CASSQGLSGGDQPQHF; CDR3 DNA: TGCGCCAGCAGCCAAGGTCTTTCCGGAGGGGATCAGCCCCAGCATTTT
D gene: NA; CDR3 length: 14; V gene: TRBV5-5; clone size: NA; J gene: TRBJ1-2; CDR3 protein: CASSLTGTSHGYTF; CDR3 DNA: TGTGCCAGCAGCTTAACCGGGACATCCCATGGCTACACCTTC
D gene: NA; CDR3 length: 13; V gene: TRBV20-1; clone size: NA; J gene: TRBJ2-7; CDR3 protein: CSAHPASPYEQYF; CDR3 DNA: TGCAGTGCTCACCCAGCCAGTCCCTACGAGCAGTACTTC
D gene: TRBD1; CDR3 length: 16; V gene: TRBV20-1; clone size: NA; J gene: TRBJ2-7; CDR3 protein: CSARGDRGRAAYEQYF; CDR3 DNA: TGCAGTGCTAGAGGGGACAGGGGGCGGGCAGCCTACGAGCAGTACTTC
D gene: NA; CDR3 length: 14; V gene: TRBV20-1; clone size: many; J gene: TRBJ1-4; CDR3 protein: CSAPWGGWNEKLFF; CDR3 DNA: TGCAGTGCCCCATGGGGGGGATGGAATGAAAAACTGTTTTTT
D gene: TRBD1; CDR3 length: 13; V gene: TRBV16; clone size: many; J gene: TRBJ2-7; CDR3 protein: CASSQGQGNEQYF; CDR3 DNA: TGTGCCAGCAGCCAGGGACAGGGTAACGAGCAGTACTTC
D gene: NA; CDR3 length: 14; V gene: TRBV7-2; clone size: many; J gene: TRBJ2-1; CDR3 protein: CASSPLGGYNEQFF; CDR3 DNA: TGTGCCAGCAGCCCCCTGGGAGGATACAATGAGCAGTTCTTC
D gene: NA; CDR3 length: 12; V gene: TRBV29-1; clone size: NA; J gene: TRBJ2-7; CDR3 protein: CSVRATHYVQYF; CDR3 DNA: TGCAGCGTACGGGCTACACACTACGTGCAGTACTTC
D gene: TRBD1; CDR3 length: 15; V gene: TRBV7-8; clone size: NA; J gene: TRBJ1-1; CDR3 protein: CASSLGTGRATEAFF; CDR3 DNA: TGTGCCAGCAGCCTCGGGACAGGTCGAGCCACTGAAGCTTTCTTT
D gene: NA; CDR3 length: 15; V gene: TRBV7-2; clone size: NA; J gene: TRBJ2-1; CDR3 protein: CASSPVTSSYNEQFF; CDR3 DNA: TGTGCCAGCAGTCCAGTCACAAGCTCCTACAATGAGCAGTTCTTC
D gene: TRBD2; CDR3 length: 14; V gene: TRBV10-3; clone size: NA; J gene: TRBJ2-7; CDR3 protein: CAIKTSGSAYEQYF; CDR3 DNA: TGTGCCATCAAAACTAGCGGGAGCGCCTACGAGCAGTACTTC
D gene: TRBD1; CDR3 length: 18; V gene: TRBV5-1; clone size: NA; J gene: TRBJ2-5; CDR3 protein: CASSLEGLSTGEQETQYF; CDR3 DNA: TGCGCCAGCAGCTTGGAAGGGCTGTCTACAGGGGAGCAAGAGACCCAGTACTTC
D gene: NA; CDR3 length: 16; V gene: TRBV7-9; clone size: NA; J gene: TRBJ2-2; CDR3 protein: CASQTTGTSNIGELFF; CDR3 DNA: TGTGCCAGCCAAACTACCGGGACTTCGAACATCGGGGAGCTGTTTTTT
D gene: NA; CDR3 length: 15; V gene: TRBV5-1; clone size: NA; J gene: TRBJ2-2; CDR3 protein: CASSLRPGGTGELFF; CDR3 DNA: TGCGCCAGCAGCTTACGCCCAGGAGGCACCGGGGAGCTGTTTTTT
D gene: NA; CDR3 length: 15; V gene: TRBV11-2; clone size: NA; J gene: TRBJ2-7; CDR3 protein: CASSLEGHVPYEQYF; CDR3 DNA: TGCGCCAGCAGCTTGGAGGGCCACGTGCCCTACGAACAGTACTTC
D gene: TRBD2; CDR3 length: 17; V gene: TRBV4-1; clone size: many; J gene: TRBJ2-1; CDR3 protein: CASSQEGLAVSYNEQFF; CDR3 DNA: TGCGCCAGCAGCCAAGAAGGACTAGCGGTCTCCTACAATGAGCAGTTCTTC
D gene: NA; CDR3 length: 15; V gene: TRBV11-2; clone size: once; J gene: TRBJ1-2; CDR3 protein: CANSLDPVETYGYTF; CDR3 DNA: TGTGCCAACAGCTTAGACCCGGTTGAGACCTATGGCTACACCTTC
D gene: NA; CDR3 length: 14; V gene: TRBV20-1; clone size: NA; J gene: TRBJ2-5; CDR3 protein: CSARAGSAQETQYF; CDR3 DNA: TGCAGTGCTAGAGCGGGCAGCGCGCAAGAGACCCAGTACTTC
D gene: NA; CDR3 length: 15; V gene: TRBV19; clone size: NA; J gene: TRBJ2-1; CDR3 protein: CATQGGRGSYNEQFF; CDR3 DNA: TGTGCCACCCAAGGGGGGCGGGGGTCCTACAATGAGCAGTTCTTC
D gene: NA; CDR3 length: 16; V gene: TRBV6-5; clone size: once; J gene: TRBJ2-7; CDR3 protein: CASSPDRACIIYEQYF; CDR3 DNA: TGTGCCAGCAGTCCGGACCGAGCGTGCATTATCTACGAGCAGTACTTC
D gene: NA; CDR3 length: 14; V gene: TRBV5-6; clone size: NA; J gene: TRBJ1-5; CDR3 protein: CASSFRQQLLTQHF; CDR3 DNA: TGTGCCAGCAGCTTTAGACAGCAGCTTTTGACCCAGCATTTT
D gene: TRBD1; CDR3 length: 14; V gene: TRBV19; clone size: many; J gene: TRBJ1-1; CDR3 protein: CASRWKGGGTEAFF; CDR3 DNA: TGTGCCAGTAGATGGAAAGGGGGCGGGACTGAAGCTTTCTTT
D gene: NA; CDR3 length: 15; V gene: TRBV6-5; clone size: NA; J gene: TRBJ1-4; CDR3 protein: CASSEVVRADEKLFF; CDR3 DNA: TGTGCCAGCAGTGAAGTGGTTAGGGCTGATGAAAAACTGTTTTTT
D gene: TRBD1; CDR3 length: 16; V gene: TRBV24-1; clone size: NA; J gene: TRBJ1-2; CDR3 protein: CATSDGTGGQYYGYTF; CDR3 DNA: TGTGCCACCAGTGATGGGACAGGGGGCCAGTACTATGGCTACACCTTC
D gene: NA; CDR3 length: 16; V gene: TRBV9; clone size: NA; J gene: TRBJ1-3; CDR3 protein: CASSVGSSGSGNTIYF; CDR3 DNA: TGTGCCAGCAGCGTTGGTAGCTCCGGCTCTGGAAACACCATATATTTT
D gene: TRBD1; CDR3 length: 13; V gene: TRBV7-9; clone size: NA; J gene: TRBJ2-5; CDR3 protein: CASSLAIQGAQYF; CDR3 DNA: TGTGCCAGCAGCTTAGCGATACAGGGGGCCCAGTACTTC
D gene: NA; CDR3 length: 12; V gene: TRBV29-1; clone size: NA; J gene: TRBJ1-1; CDR3 protein: CSGMTGNTEAFF; CDR3 DNA: TGCAGCGGCATGACAGGGAACACTGAAGCTTTCTTT
D gene: TRBD2; CDR3 length: 15; V gene: TRBV20-1; clone size: NA; J gene: TRBJ2-2; CDR3 protein: CSARVSGRNTGELFF; CDR3 DNA: TGCAGTGCTAGGGTGAGCGGGAGGAACACCGGGGAGCTGTTTTTT
D gene: NA; CDR3 length: 14; V gene: TRBV20-1; clone size: NA; J gene: TRBJ1-6; CDR3 protein: CSAREDGNNSPLHF; CDR3 DNA: TGCAGTGCTAGAGAGGACGGTAATAATTCACCCCTCCACTTT
D gene: TRBD1; CDR3 length: 14; V gene: TRBV11-2; clone size: NA; J gene: TRBJ1-2; CDR3 protein: CASSSPRQGGGYTF; CDR3 DNA: TGTGCCAGCAGCTCGCCACGACAGGGAGGTGGCTACACCTTC
D gene: NA; CDR3 length: 13; V gene: TRBV5-1; clone size: NA; J gene: TRBJ1-2; CDR3 protein: CASSLEGDYGYTF; CDR3 DNA: TGCGCCAGCAGCTTGGAGGGAGACTATGGCTACACCTTC